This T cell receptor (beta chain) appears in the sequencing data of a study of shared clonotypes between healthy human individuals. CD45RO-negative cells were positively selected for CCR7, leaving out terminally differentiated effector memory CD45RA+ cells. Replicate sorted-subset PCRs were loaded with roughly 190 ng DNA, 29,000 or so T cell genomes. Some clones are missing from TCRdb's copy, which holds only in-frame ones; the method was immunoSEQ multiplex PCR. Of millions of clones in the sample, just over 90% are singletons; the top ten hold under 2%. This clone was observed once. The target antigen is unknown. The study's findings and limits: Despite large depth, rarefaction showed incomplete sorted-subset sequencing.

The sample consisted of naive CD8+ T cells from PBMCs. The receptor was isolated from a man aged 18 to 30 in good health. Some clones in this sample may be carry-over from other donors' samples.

Here the CDR3 DNA reads TGTGCCAGCAGCACAACACACAGGGGAGGGGACTATGGCTACACCTTC. It codes for CASSTTHRGGDYGYTF. The V gene is TRBV7-9, the J gene TRBJ1-2; 7 bases line up with TRBD1. V shed 5 bases and J 3 bases; nucleotides not matched to a gene: 12. The CDR3 spans 16 residues. Germline V gene lookup returns CDR1 SEHNR and CDR2 FQNEAQ (reference sequence).